The 25 T cell receptor beta chains below were found in one sample sequenced in a study of Graves' ophthalmopathy and Graves' hyperthyroidism. Amplified material comprised TCR beta CDR3 regions derived from RNA transcripts. The library came from an HTBI-primed first-round RT-PCR and a second-round multiplex PCR. TCRdb used MiXCR to reprocess the multiplex PCR reads, holding one entry per CDR3 protein. The sample carries hundreds of thousands of distinct CDR3 sequences, about 24% recorded once. Sequencing was performed on peripheral blood. The receptors derive from a woman aged 18-29 years with stable Graves' hyperthyroidism. Some clones in this sample may be carry-over from other donors' samples.

This clonotype was recorded at least ten times. J is TRBJ1-6 and V is TRBV5-1; 10 nucleotides match TRBD1. Germline V gene sequence: CDR1 SGHRS, CDR2 YFSETQ. Trimming at V came to 2 bases and at J to 8 bases, leaving 1 base not matched to a gene. The CDR3 has 14 amino acids. CDR3 DNA: TGCGCCAGCAGCTTCGGACAGGGGGATTCACCCCTCCACTTT. Translating gives CASSFGQGDSPLHF.

V usage is TRBV24-1 and J usage is TRBJ2-2; D remains ambiguous. The V and J ends lost 4 bases and 0 bases respectively, with 11 bases between them. CDR1 and CDR2 from the germline V gene are KGHDR and SFDVKD. This CDR3 is built from 16 residues. CDR3 loop: CATSDRWGPNTGELFF. CDR3 in DNA: TGTGCCACCAGTGACCGTTGGGGTCCGAACACCGGGGAGCTGTTTTTT.

This clonotype occurred many times. V gene TRBV9 combines with J gene TRBJ1-6, with 9 bases lining up with TRBD1. Germline loops: CDR1 SGDLS, CDR2 YYNGEE. CDR3 size: 15 residues. The junction had 7 bases not matched to a gene; V was cut back by 3 bases and J by 9 bases. CDR3 amino acids: CASSDWDREVSPLHF. The DNA of the CDR3 is TGTGCCAGCAGCGACTGGGACAGGGAGGTTTCACCCCTCCACTTT.

V is TRBV13 and J is TRBJ2-5; no definite D call. CDR1 is PRHDT, CDR2 FYEKMQ, per germline (reference sequence). V shed 1 base and J shed 1 base, with 4 bases lying between them. CDR3 size: 13 residues. The CDR3 nucleotides read TGTGCCAGCAGCTTAGCACCCCAAGAGACCCAGTACTTC. It is translated as CASSLAPQETQYF.

There are many counts of this clonotype. The chain links TRBV6-2 or TRBV6-3 to TRBJ2-7, with 11 positions matching TRBD2. CDR1 is MNHEY and CDR2 is SVGEGT in the germline V gene. Unmatched junction bases numbered 8, after V lost 10 bases and J lost 6 bases. This CDR3 is built from 13 residues. The DNA for the CDR3 is TGTGCCATCACTAGCGGGAGTCTGGGCGAGCAGTACTTC. Protein sequence: CAITSGSLGEQYF.

Many counts were recorded for this clonotype. The chain couples TRBV6-5 to TRBJ2-7; TRBD2 matches 8 bases. This CDR3 is 17 amino acids long. V was clipped by 2 bases and J by 2 bases; unmatched bases: 11. Germline values: CDR1 MNHEY, CDR2 SVGAGI. CDR3 nucleotides: TGTGCCAGCAGTTACCCTCCGGGAAAGCGGGGGACCTACGAGCAGTACTTC. Amino acid sequence: CASSYPPGKRGTYEQYF.

This clonotype was found a few times. The J gene is TRBJ2-7, the V gene TRBV6-2 or TRBV6-3; D perhaps matches TRBD1 (6 bases). V was cut by 10 bases and J by 3 bases, with 13 bases left in between. Germline V gene sequence: CDR1 MNHEY, CDR2 SVGEGT. This CDR3 is built from 12 residues. The CDR3 region has the DNA TGTGCCACCAGGGGAACCAACTACGAGCAGTACTTC. Encoded protein: CATRGTNYEQYF.

This chain uses TRBV11-2 with TRBJ2-7; no definite D call. V lost 5 bases and J 2 bases, leaving 4 bases between the germline ends. This CDR3 contains 11 residues. CDR1 is SGHAT, CDR2 FQNNGV, per germline. The CDR3 coding sequence is TGTGCCAGCAGCGACCCCTACGAGCAGTACGTC. Translation gives CASSDPYEQYV.

The chain uses TRBV12-3 or TRBV12-4 and TRBJ1-2, with a weak D call TRBD1 (5 bases). The CDR3 length is 14 residues. V was cut by 7 bases and J by 4 bases, with 16 bases left in between. CDR3 sequence: CASTRDFFFYGYTF. The DNA of the CDR3 is TGTGCCAGCACCAGGGACTTCTTTTTCTATGGCTACACCTTC.

This clonotype was seen a handful of times. DNA for the CDR3: TGTGCCAGCAGGGACTCTGCCGGGACAGGGGTCACTGAAGCTTTCTTT. Residues: CASRDSAGTGVTEAFF. V gene TRBV6-2 or TRBV6-3 combines with J gene TRBJ1-1; TRBD1 matches at 10 bases. The CDR3 consists of 16 residues. The V gene end was trimmed by 6 bases and the J gene end by 4 bases; junction bases not matched to a gene: 11. Germline CDR1 and CDR2: MNHEY and SVGEGT.

This clonotype has only a few counts. The V gene is TRBV27, the J gene TRBJ2-5; D tentatively fits TRBD1 or TRBD2 (6 bases each). CDR3 length: 17 residues. The V end lost 0 bases, the J end lost 1 base, and 15 bases lay between the germline ends. CDR1 is MNHEY and CDR2 is SMNVEV in the germline V gene (reference sequence). CDR3 protein: CASSLSARGGLQETQYF. For the CDR3, the DNA is TGTGCCAGCAGTTTATCCGCCCGAGGGGGACTCCAAGAGACCCAGTACTTC.

This clonotype was seen repeatedly, ten times or more. This chain joins TRBV6-5 and TRBJ1-1; D remains ambiguous. V gave up 0 bases and J gave up 4 bases, with 12 bases separating them. The length of the CDR3 is 15 residues. Germline loops: CDR1 MNHEY, CDR2 SVGAGI. For the CDR3, the DNA is TGTGCCAGCAGTTACTCGAAGGGCGTAGGCACTGAAGCTTTCTTT. As protein: CASSYSKGVGTEAFF.

This clonotype was recorded at least ten times. The CDR3, as DNA: TGCAGTGCTACCCTAGGGGGACAGGGGAGCAATCAGCCCCAGCATTTT. Translating gives CSATLGGQGSNQPQHF. The chain uses TRBV20-1 and TRBJ1-5, with 10 bases lining up with TRBD1. The CDR3 loop spans 16 amino acids. After removal of 4 bases from V and 1 base from J, the junction contained 7 bases not matched to a gene. Germline-derived CDR1 and CDR2 are DFQATT and SNEGSKA (reference sequence).

V and J are TRBV12-3 or TRBV12-4 and TRBJ1-3; D remains unclear. The CDR3 has 15 amino acids. Between the trimmed V and J ends, which lost 7 bases and 0 bases, there was a span of 13 bases. DNA of the CDR3: TGTGCCAGCACCCTCGACACATTCTCTGGAAACACCATATATTTT. The encoded protein is CASTLDTFSGNTIYF.

This clonotype was picked up many times. The chain carries TRBV29-1 and TRBJ1-1, with a possible D match to TRBD1 (6 bases). Germline V gene lookup returns CDR1 SQVTM and CDR2 ANQGSEA. The CDR3 is 13 amino acids. V dropped 7 bases and J dropped 4 bases, with 16 bases sitting between them. CDR3 sequence: CSARQARGTEAFF. For the CDR3, the DNA is TGCAGCGCTAGACAGGCACGGGGCACTGAAGCTTTCTTT.

The table lists this clonotype with many counts. A single base separates this from a much larger clone, so it may be a read error. The chain combines TRBV6-5 with TRBJ2-7; perhaps TRBD1 as D (5 bases). V gave up 2 bases and J gave up 2 bases, with 7 bases separating them. This CDR3 contains 13 residues. Germline V gives CDR1 MNHEY, CDR2 SVGAGI. CDR3 amino acids: CASSYTDTYEQYF. The CDR3 region has the DNA TGTGCCAGCAGTTACACGGACACCTACGAGCAGTACTTC.

The gene calls are TRBV4-2 and TRBJ2-7; 12 positions agree with TRBD1. Looked up from germline, CDR1 is LGHNA and CDR2 is YNFKEQ. V was pared by 3 bases and J by 4 bases, with 7 bases of the junction left unmatched. CDR3 length equals 16 residues. As DNA, the CDR3 is TGTGCCAGCAGCCAGGTGCGGGACAGGGGGCTGTACGAGCAGTACTTC. It encodes CASSQVRDRGLYEQYF.

This chain connects TRBV6-1 to TRBJ1-1; 8 bases line up with TRBD1. CDR1 MNHNS and CDR2 SASEGT come from the germline V gene. The CDR3 sequence is 16 residues long. The V segment lost 4 bases and the J segment 0 bases; nucleotides outside the gene matches: 7. The CDR3 bases are TGTGCCAGCAGTGGGGGGACAGGAACGTTGAACACTGAAGCTTTCTTT. Residues: CASSGGTGTLNTEAFF.

The J gene is TRBJ2-2, the V gene TRBV5-1; TRBD1 matches at 8 bases. Germline trimming cut 4 bases from V and 3 bases from J; bases unmatched to any gene: 5. There are 15 residues in the CDR3. Germline V CDR1 and CDR2: SGHRS, YFSETQ. This chain's CDR3 is CASSEQGGHTGELFF. In DNA form, the CDR3 reads TGCGCCAGCAGCGAACAGGGGGGCCACACCGGGGAGCTGTTTTTT.

This rearrangement joins TRBV27 to TRBJ2-5, with D possibly called TRBD1 or TRBD2 (5 bases each). Germline values: CDR1 MNHEY, CDR2 SMNVEV (reference sequence). This CDR3 region has 19 residues. Trimming left V 5 bases short and J 3 bases short, with 28 bases between. CDR3 in amino acids: CASSQPGPRRFYGEETQYF. CDR3 nucleotides: TGTGCCAGCAGTCAACCGGGGCCACGTCGGTTCTATGGGGAAGAGACCCAGTACTTC.

Concerning this clonotype itself: A read error is possible here, since a much larger clone lies one base away. This chain joins TRBV2 and TRBJ1-6; 7 nucleotides align to TRBD1. Germline CDR1 and CDR2: SNHLY and FYNNEI. The J segment lost 6 bases and the V segment lost 6 bases, leaving 5 bases of the junction unmatched. The CDR3 spans 14 residues. The CDR3 bases are TGTGCCAGCAGGGGACAGTGGGCTAATTCACCCCTCCACTTT. It yields the protein CASRGQWANSPLHF.

This clonotype appeared a few times. The chain uses TRBV18 and TRBJ2-5; perhaps TRBD2 as D (5 bases). Germline CDR1 KGHSH, CDR2 LQKENI. The V and J ends lost 4 bases and 1 base respectively, with 13 bases between them. CDR3 length equals 15 residues. The CDR3 loop is CASSHGLASQETQYF. CDR3 sequence (DNA): TGTGCCAGCTCACACGGTTTAGCGTCCCAAGAGACCCAGTACTTC.

This clonotype was detected many times. V gene TRBV27 combines with J gene TRBJ1-1, with 9 nucleotides matching TRBD1. Germline lookup yields CDR1 MNHEY and CDR2 SMNVEV (reference sequence). This CDR3 has 19 amino acids. V shed 2 bases and J 4 bases; nucleotides not matched to a gene: 17. The CDR3 spells CASSLPYLHRDRVITEAFF. Here the CDR3 DNA reads TGTGCCAGCAGTTTACCGTACCTCCACCGGGACAGGGTCATCACTGAAGCTTTCTTT.

This clonotype showed up many times. CDR3 protein: CASSLPPSPLHF. In nucleotides, the CDR3 is TGTGCCAGCAGCTTACCACCATCACCCCTCCACTTT. The chain joins TRBV7-9 to TRBJ1-6; unclear D gene. Trimming removed 2 bases at V and 10 bases at J, with 6 bases between. The CDR3 length is 12 residues. Germline CDR1 SEHNR, CDR2 FQNEAQ (reference sequence).

This clonotype was observed many times. The chain is built from TRBV6-5 and TRBJ1-2; TRBD1 matches 12 bases. This CDR3 is built from 16 residues. V lost 4 bases, J lost 7 bases, and 10 bases stayed unmatched. Germline values: CDR1 MNHEY, CDR2 SVGAGI. CDR3 in amino acids: CASSFSPGQGASGYTF. The CDR3 nucleotides read TGTGCCAGCAGTTTCTCACCGGGACAGGGGGCGTCTGGCTACACCTTC.